This T cell receptor beta chain comes out of a study of T cell responses to AZD1222 COVID-19 vaccine. Study results and caveats: Spike as a whole was targeted by vaccine-associated CD4 TCRs, dominant at 160-218 and 743-854. The donors showed a predominance of white British ancestry and of females, with possible underestimation of clonal diversity. Baseline serology detected seropositivity in only a handful of AZD1222 recipients.

This clone appeared once. Its antigen is as yet unknown. Using immunoSEQ multiplex PCR, the repertoire was profiled, and TCRdb retains in-frame clones only, with some absent. The sample lists 70,000 to 90,000 clones; roughly 86% were seen once. V gave up 4 bases and J gave up 5 bases; unmatched junction bases: 6. The CDR3 spans 14 residues. Per the germline V gene, CDR1 is SGHNT and CDR2 is YYREEE (reference sequence). The chain is built from TRBV5-4 and TRBJ2-3, with TRBD1 matching 8 bases. The starting material was peripheral blood, obtained on day 0 of AZD1222 vaccination. The receptor comes from an adult in good health. This CDR3 reads CASSHGTGGDTQYF. CDR3 sequence (DNA): TGTGCCAGCAGCCACGGGACAGGTGGAGATACGCAGTATTTT.